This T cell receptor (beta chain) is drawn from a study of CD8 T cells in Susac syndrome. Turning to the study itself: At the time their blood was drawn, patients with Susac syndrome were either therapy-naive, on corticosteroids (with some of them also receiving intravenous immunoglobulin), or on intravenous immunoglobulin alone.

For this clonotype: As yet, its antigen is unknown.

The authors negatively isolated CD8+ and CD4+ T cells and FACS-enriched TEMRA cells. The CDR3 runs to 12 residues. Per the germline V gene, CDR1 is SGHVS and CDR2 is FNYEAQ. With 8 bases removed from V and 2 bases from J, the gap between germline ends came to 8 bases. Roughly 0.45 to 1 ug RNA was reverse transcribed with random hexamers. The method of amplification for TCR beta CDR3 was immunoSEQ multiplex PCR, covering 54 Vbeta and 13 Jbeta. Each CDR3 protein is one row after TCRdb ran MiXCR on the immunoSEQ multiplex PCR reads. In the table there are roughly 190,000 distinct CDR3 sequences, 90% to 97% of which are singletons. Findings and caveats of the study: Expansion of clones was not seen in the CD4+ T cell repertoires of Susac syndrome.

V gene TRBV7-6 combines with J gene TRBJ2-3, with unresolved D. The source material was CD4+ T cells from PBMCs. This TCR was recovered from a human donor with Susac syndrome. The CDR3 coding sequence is TGTGCCAGCGGACCGTTCACAGATACGCAGTATTTT. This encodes CASGPFTDTQYF.